Listed here are 27 T cell receptor beta chains from one sample, sequenced in a study of T cell clonality in common variable immunodeficiency (dated by TCRdb to 2015 to 2017). Receptors were amplified or captured by the immunoSEQ multiplex PCR assay. TCRdb took this table from immuneACCESS and kept in-frame rearrangements with V and J called. Such tables lack part of the clones; where checked against another copy, unresolved V genes explain under half of the gap, and the rest is unexplained. The sample has about 40,000 clones on record, with no singletons. Approximately 2.9% of the sample lies in the top ten. Source material: peripheral blood mononuclear cells. Receptors originate from a person between 18 and 75 years old in good health.

A note on this clone: The CDR3 end lies 3 residues beyond the end of the read and is filled in from the germline J gene. The chain employs TRBV19 and TRBJ2-1, with 14 bases that match TRBD2. Germline CDR1 LNHDA, CDR2 SQIVND (reference sequence). V shed 7 bases and J 4 bases; nucleotides not matched to a gene: 12. The CDR3 totals 18 residues. Incomplete CDR3 DNA: TGTGCCAGTACCCTCATGGGACTAGCGGGAGTAGGGTACAATGAG. It codes for CASTLMGLAGVGYNE. The whole CDR3 reads CASTLMGLAGVGYNEQFF.

There are many counts of this clone. The read falls 3 residues short of the CDR3 end, and the missing part is taken from the germline J gene. This chain joins TRBV7-8 and TRBJ1-5; no definite D call. CDR1 is SGHVS, CDR2 FQNEAQ, per germline. The germline V and J ends were trimmed by 2 bases and 7 bases, with 9 bases remaining between them. The CDR3 extends over 13 amino acids. CDR3 DNA (partial): TGTGCCAGCAGCTTAAACCAGTACCAGCCC. It is translated as CASSLNQYQP. The whole CDR3 protein reads CASSLNQYQPQHF.

This clone was observed at least ten times. The read terminates 3 residues ahead of where the CDR3 ends, so the germline J gene completes it. The J gene is TRBJ2-4, the V gene TRBV19; 8 bases are shared with TRBD2. The CDR3 spans 16 residues. CDR1 is LNHDA and CDR2 is SQIVND in the germline V gene (reference sequence). V lost 5 bases and J lost 0; bases outside the gene matches: 6. CDR3 bases read: TGTGCCAGTAGTCTCGGGAGCGGGGGAGCCAAAAACATT. Residues: CASSLGSGGAKNI. From start to end, the CDR3 is CASSLGSGGAKNIQYF.

As regards this clone: With the read ending 3 residues before the CDR3 end, the germline J gene is used to fill in that end. V is TRBV20-1 and J is TRBJ2-7; 7 positions agree with TRBD2. Germline loops: CDR1 DFQATT, CDR2 SNEGSKA (reference sequence). This CDR3 is built from 13 residues. V lost 5 bases, J lost 2 bases, and 6 bases stayed unmatched. CDR3 region: CSALLALPYEQYF. CDR3 DNA (partial): TGCAGTGCTCTACTAGCGTTGCCCTACGAG.

This clone was detected many times. The sequence runs out 3 residues before the end of the CDR3; the remainder is reconstructed from the germline J gene. V and J are TRBV4-2 and TRBJ2-3; 12 positions match TRBD2. V lost 4 bases and J lost 2; bases outside the gene matches: 16. The CDR3 is 20 residues long. Germline lookup yields CDR1 LGHNA and CDR2 YNFKEQ. Here the CDR3 reads CASSPRGLAGGRSDTDTQYF. The CDR3 DNA, read in part, is TGTGCCAGCAGCCCCCGCGGCCTAGCGGGGGGGAGGAGCGACACAGATACG.

This clone was counted at least ten times. The CDR3 is cut off 3 residues early in the read; its end comes from the germline J gene. This chain uses TRBV2 with TRBJ2-1; TRBD2 matches at 8 bases. Germline V gene lookup returns CDR1 SNHLY and CDR2 FYNNEI. V gave up 4 bases and J gave up 4 bases; unmatched junction bases: 6. The CDR3 totals 15 residues. The sequenced CDR3 bases are TGTGCCAGCAGTGGGTTTGCGGGGGGTTACAATGAG. This translates into CASSGFAGGYNE. The CDR3 in its entirety is CASSGFAGGYNEQFF.

This clone was detected many times. The sequence runs out 3 residues before the end of the CDR3; the remainder is reconstructed from the germline J gene. The J gene is TRBJ1-1, the V gene TRBV6-1; 9 bases line up with TRBD1. CDR3 length: 16 residues. The germline V gene has CDR1 MNHNS and CDR2 SASEGT. V gave up 2 bases and J gave up 3 bases; unmatched junction bases: 7. Incomplete CDR3 DNA: TGTGCCAGCAGTGAATCCGCCGGGACAGGGTACACTGAA. This gives the protein CASSESAGTGYTE. The entire CDR3 sequence reads CASSESAGTGYTEAFF.

This clone was counted at least ten times. Read data end 3 residues before the CDR3 end; the end is taken from the germline J gene. The gene calls are TRBV19 and TRBJ2-3; possible D gene TRBD1, 6 bases. The CDR3 consists of 14 residues. The V end lost 8 bases, the J end lost 1 base, and 13 bases lay between the germline ends. The V gene's germline CDR1 is LNHDA and CDR2 SQIVND (reference sequence). The covered CDR3 bases are TGTGCCAGTCAACAGGGTAGAGGCACAGATACG. Translation gives CASQQGRGTDT. The whole CDR3 protein is CASQQGRGTDTQYF.

This clone showed up just a few times. Read sequence stops 3 residues before the CDR3 end, and the germline J gene provides the missing end. The same CDR3 is also encoded by other DNA sequences in this sample. The chain employs TRBV6-1 and TRBJ2-1, with D possibly TRBD2 on 5 matching bases. The length of the CDR3 is 16 residues. V was shortened by 4 bases and J by 6 bases, with 19 bases between the two germline ends. CDR1 is MNHNS and CDR2 is SASEGT in the germline V gene. The CDR3 sequence: CASSGPAAAVGNEQFF. CDR3 bases read: TGTGCCAGCAGTGGCCCCGCCGCAGCGGTTGGCAATGAG.

This clone has ten or more counts. The CDR3 end lies 3 residues beyond the end of the read and is filled in from the germline J gene. The chain is built from TRBV5-1 and TRBJ2-1, with D perhaps TRBD1 (6 bases). Germline-derived CDR1 and CDR2 are SGHRS and YFSETQ. The CDR3 has 15 amino acids. V lost 0 bases to trimming and J lost 2 bases, with 9 bases between them. CDR3 amino acids: CASSLGGHTYNEQFF. The sequenced part of the CDR3 DNA is TGCGCCAGCAGCTTGGGGGGACATACCTACAATGAG.

This clone was seen at least ten times. The read stops 3 residues short of the end of the CDR3; the missing end is completed from the germline J gene. V and J are TRBV7-2 and TRBJ2-3; TRBD2 agrees at 8 bases. Germline V lookup: CDR1 SGHTA, CDR2 FQGNSA. CDR3 length equals 15 residues. V trimming: 7 bases; J trimming: 6 bases; junction bases outside the gene matches: 12. The CDR3 DNA, read in part, is TGTGCCAGCACCTATGGGCTAGCGGGTCGGGATACG. This sequence encodes CASTYGLAGRDT. From start to end, the CDR3 is CASTYGLAGRDTQYF.

This clone has a count of ten or more. Incomplete CDR3 DNA: TGCAGTGCCGGGTCCCGGGACAGGAGTAATTCACCC. This gives the protein CSAGSRDRSNSP. The CDR3 in full is CSAGSRDRSNSPLHF. The chain links TRBV20-1 to TRBJ1-6, with TRBD1 matching 8 bases. The observed sequence ends 3 residues before the CDR3 terminus, with the missing tail filled in from the germline J gene. The CDR3 consists of 15 residues. V shed 6 bases, J shed 6 bases, and the junction held 10 bases outside the gene matches. Germline V lookup: CDR1 DFQATT, CDR2 SNEGSKA (reference sequence).

This clone was counted many times. The read ends 3 residues before the CDR3 terminus; that terminus is restored from the germline J gene. V gene TRBV7-6 combines with J gene TRBJ1-5, with unresolved D. There are 13 residues in the CDR3. V shed 0 bases and J shed 5 bases, with 5 bases lying between them. In germline, CDR1 is SGHVS, CDR2 FNYEAQ. CDR3: CASSLAADQPQHF. The sequenced part of the CDR3 DNA is TGTGCCAGCAGCTTAGCGGCGGATCAGCCC.

This clone has a count of ten or more. The read finishes 3 residues shy of the CDR3 end, and the germline J gene is used to complete it. The chain is built from TRBV20-1 and TRBJ2-5; the match to TRBD2 covers 10 bases. J lost 7 bases, V lost 0 bases, and 17 bases had no gene match. Germline CDR1 and CDR2: DFQATT and SNEGSKA (reference sequence). The CDR3 consists of 18 residues. The sequenced CDR3 bases are TGCAGTGCTAGAGATTTAGGACTAGCGGTTCCGCAAGAGACGACC. Residues: CSARDLGLAVPQETT. The whole CDR3 is CSARDLGLAVPQETTQYF.

This clone was detected many times. The read gets to within 3 residues of the CDR3 end, and the germline J gene fills in the rest. The chain links TRBV6-2 or TRBV6-3 to TRBJ2-4; TRBD2 might be the D (6 bases). Germline V gives CDR1 MNHEY, CDR2 SVGEGT. The CDR3 length is 17 residues. Trimming took off 3 bases at V and 0 bases at J, with 15 bases between the two ends. CDR3 in amino acids: CASSYPSGGLAKNIQYF. Incomplete CDR3 DNA: TGTGCCAGCAGTTATCCAAGTGGGGGACTAGCCAAAAACATT.

This clone was seen a few times. The read comes to an end 3 residues before the CDR3 does, leaving the germline J gene to fill in the end. The V and J genes are TRBV7-6 and TRBJ2-7; 8 bases are shared with TRBD2. CDR1 is SGHVS, CDR2 FNYEAQ, per germline. The ends lost 1 base at V and 4 bases at J; junction bases unmatched: 3. The CDR3 is 14 amino acids. Partial CDR3 DNA: TGTGCCAGCAGCTTAGAGACTAGCGCATACGAG. It is translated as CASSLETSAYE. The whole CDR3 region reads CASSLETSAYEQYF.

On this clone itself: The CDR3 is cut off 3 residues early in the read; its end comes from the germline J gene. This sequence joins TRBV6-4 and TRBJ2-3, with TRBD2 matching 9 bases. The CDR3 is made up of 15 amino acids. The V gene end was trimmed by 3 bases and the J gene end by 1 base; junction bases not matched to a gene: 2. Germline CDR1 and CDR2: MRHNA and SNTAGT. The CDR3: CASSEIAGGTDTQYF. The CDR3 DNA, read in part, is TGTGCCAGCAGTGAGATAGCGGGGGGCACAGATACG.

This clone was detected ten times or more. The read is 3 residues too short to cover the CDR3 end, so that end is filled in from the germline J gene. The chain uses TRBV4-1 and TRBJ1-4; 7 bases are a match to TRBD1. Germline V lookup: CDR1 MGHRA, CDR2 YSYEKL. V dropped 2 bases and J dropped 2; count of bases not matched to a gene: 11. This CDR3 comprises 18 residues. Incomplete CDR3 DNA: TGCGCCAGCAGCCAACCATACAGGGGTACACGGACTAATGAAAAA. Its protein is CASSQPYRGTRTNEK. The entire CDR3 sequence reads CASSQPYRGTRTNEKLFF.

This clone showed up many times. The CDR3 extends 3 residues past the end of the read, so its final part is completed from the germline J gene. The gene calls are TRBV19 and TRBJ2-2, with 10 bases identical to TRBD2. This CDR3 has 17 amino acids. J was trimmed by 3 bases and V by 4 bases; bases with no gene match: 8. Germline assignment: CDR1 LNHDA and CDR2 SQIVND (reference sequence). The CDR3 sequence is CASSTQLLAGYTGELFF. The DNA read from the CDR3 is TGTGCCAGTAGTACTCAATTACTAGCGGGGTACACCGGGGAG.

A few counts support this clone. The CDR3 sequence is CAARQGGYDYTF. CDR3 bases read: TGTGCCGCGAGACAGGGAGGTTACGAC. This sequence joins TRBV30 and TRBJ1-2, with 7 positions matching TRBD1. The read gets to within 3 residues of the CDR3 end, and the germline J gene fills in the rest. The CDR3 consists of 12 residues. Germline V lookup: CDR1 GTSNPN, CDR2 SVGIG (reference sequence).

This clone has a count of ten or more. The read comes to an end 3 residues before the CDR3 does, leaving the germline J gene to fill in the end. The chain employs TRBV2 and TRBJ1-2; 9 positions match TRBD1. This CDR3 has 14 residues. Germline values: CDR1 SNHLY, CDR2 FYNNEI. J lost 6 bases, V lost 2 bases, and 4 bases had no gene match. The CDR3 region is CASSEMGQGNGYTF. Incomplete CDR3 DNA: TGTGCCAGCAGTGAAATGGGACAGGGAAATGGC.

Many counts were recorded for this clone. The read halts 3 residues ahead of the CDR3 end, with the missing end drawn from the germline J gene. The chain links TRBV6-4 to TRBJ2-1, with TRBD1 identical over 9 bases. From germline, CDR1 is MRHNA and CDR2 SNTAGT. The CDR3 extends over 13 amino acids. After removal of 4 bases from V and 7 bases from J, the junction contained 2 bases not matched to a gene. The part of the CDR3 DNA that was read is TGTGCCAGCAGTGTGACAGGGGGGAATGAG. This encodes CASSVTGGNE. From start to end, the CDR3 is CASSVTGGNEQFF.

There are many counts of this clone. The read is 3 residues too short to cover the CDR3 end, so that end is filled in from the germline J gene. J is TRBJ1-5 and V is TRBV19; D might be TRBD1 (6 bases). With 2 bases removed from V and 4 bases from J, the gap between germline ends came to 12 bases. Per germline, CDR1 LNHDA and CDR2 SQIVND (reference sequence). CDR3 length: 15 residues. This CDR3 is CASSIYGQGNQPQHF. The sequenced CDR3 bases are TGTGCCAGTAGTATATACGGGCAGGGGAATCAGCCC.

This clone was seen many times. CDR3 residues: CASSGIGGGSPTNYGYTF. The CDR3 DNA, read in part, is TGCGCCAGCAGCGGGATAGGGGGCGGCAGTCCTACTAACTATGGC. This chain connects TRBV5-1 to TRBJ1-2, with 7 positions matching TRBD1. Coverage ceases 3 residues before the CDR3 finishes, and the germline J gene fills in the end. The germline gives CDR1 SGHRS, CDR2 YFSETQ. The CDR3 length is 18 residues. The V segment lost 4 bases and the J segment 0 bases; nucleotides outside the gene matches: 15.

This clone was found many times. Coverage ceases 3 residues before the CDR3 finishes, and the germline J gene fills in the end. The rearrangement links TRBV4-1 to TRBJ2-5; D is uncertain. The ends were cut back, 4 bases at V and 2 bases at J, with 8 bases in the middle. The CDR3 is 13 residues long. Looked up from germline, CDR1 is MGHRA and CDR2 is YSYEKL. The sequenced CDR3 bases are TGCGCCAGCAGCCTCCACAGACAAGAGACC. Its translation: CASSLHRQET. The full-length CDR3 reads as CASSLHRQETQYF.

As for this clone: Read sequence stops 3 residues before the CDR3 end, and the germline J gene provides the missing end. V and J are TRBV7-6 and TRBJ2-1, with TRBD2 as a possible D gene (6 bases). V was pared by 2 bases and J by 2 bases, with 10 bases between. Germline CDR1 and CDR2: SGHVS and FNYEAQ. The CDR3 is 15 residues long. The CDR3 loop is CASSLRTGAYNEQFF. CDR3 bases read: TGTGCCAGCAGCTTAAGAACGGGGGCCTACAATGAG.

At least ten counts were recorded for this clone. Sequencing ends 3 residues short of the CDR3 end; the germline J gene provides the rest. V and J are TRBV19 and TRBJ1-3, with D hard to call. V gave up 0 bases and J gave up 0 bases, with 12 bases separating them. The CDR3 runs to 17 residues. The germline CDR1 and CDR2 sequences are LNHDA and SQIVND (reference sequence). The part of the CDR3 DNA that was read is TGTGCCAGTAGTATAGAGGACTCACTCCGCTCTGGAAACACC. Amino acids: CASSIEDSLRSGNT. The whole CDR3 is CASSIEDSLRSGNTIYF.